The following is a T cell receptor (beta chain) sequence with its context. The V gene end was trimmed by 5 bases and the J gene end by 3 bases; junction bases not matched to a gene: 3. CDR1 is LGHDT and CDR2 is YNNKEL in the germline V gene (reference sequence). The CDR3 contains 15 residues. Participants' reported clinical history set cohort assignment. Generated by immunoSEQ multiplex PCR, the TCRdb table keeps only in-frame clones and is missing some. Among some 270,000 clones listed, about 90% were seen once. These data are taken from a study of blood T cell repertoires in COVID-19. As for the study in general: Nucleic acid was either cDNA or gDNA, and it came from T cells, B-cell-depleted T cells, or PBMCs.

The chain joins TRBV3-1 (or the pseudogene TRBV3-2) to TRBJ2-5; TRBD2 aligns across 13 bases. This sequence was found in a woman in her sixties who had recovered from COVID-19. Sequenced input: PBMCs or T cells enriched from blood (not recorded which). CDR3 bases: TGTGCCAGCAGCAATGGACTAGCGGGAGAAGAGACCCAGTACTTC. Translating it yields CASSNGLAGEETQYF.